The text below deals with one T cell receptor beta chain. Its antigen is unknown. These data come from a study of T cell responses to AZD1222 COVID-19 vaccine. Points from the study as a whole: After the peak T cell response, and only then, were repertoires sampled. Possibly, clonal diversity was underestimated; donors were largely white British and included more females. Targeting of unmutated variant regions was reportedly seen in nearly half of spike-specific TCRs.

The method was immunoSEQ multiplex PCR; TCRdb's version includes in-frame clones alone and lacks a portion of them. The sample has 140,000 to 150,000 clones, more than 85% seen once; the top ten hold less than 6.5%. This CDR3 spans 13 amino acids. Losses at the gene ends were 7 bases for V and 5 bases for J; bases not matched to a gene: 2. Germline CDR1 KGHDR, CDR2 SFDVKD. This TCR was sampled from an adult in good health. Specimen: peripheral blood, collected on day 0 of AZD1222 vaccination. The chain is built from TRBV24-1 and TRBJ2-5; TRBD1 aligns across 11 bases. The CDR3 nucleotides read TGTGCCACCAGGGACAGGGGGCGGGAGACCCAGTACTTC. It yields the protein CATRDRGRETQYF.